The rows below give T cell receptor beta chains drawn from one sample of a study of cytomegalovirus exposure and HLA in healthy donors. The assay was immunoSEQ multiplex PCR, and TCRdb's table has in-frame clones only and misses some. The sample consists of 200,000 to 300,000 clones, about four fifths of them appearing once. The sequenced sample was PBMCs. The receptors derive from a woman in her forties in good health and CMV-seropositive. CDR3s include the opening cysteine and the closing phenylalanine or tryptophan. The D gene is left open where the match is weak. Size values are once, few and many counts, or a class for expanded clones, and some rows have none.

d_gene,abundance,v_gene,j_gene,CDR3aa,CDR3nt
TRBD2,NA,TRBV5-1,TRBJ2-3,CASSSAGARDTQYF,TGCGCCAGCAGCTCTGCGGGAGCTAGAGATACGCAGTATTTT
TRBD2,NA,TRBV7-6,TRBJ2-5,CASSFRVAGVVGEKETQYF,TGTGCCAGCAGCTTTCGGGTGGCGGGAGTCGTCGGGGAGAAGGAGACCCAGTACTTC
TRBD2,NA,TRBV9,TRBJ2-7,CASSVAGGPDEQYF,TGTGCCAGCAGCGTGGCGGGGGGTCCCGACGAGCAGTACTTC
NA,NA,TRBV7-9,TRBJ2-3,CASSRDSNIWDTQYF,TGTGCCAGCAGCCGCGACAGTAATATCTGGGATACGCAGTATTTT
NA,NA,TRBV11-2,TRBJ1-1,CASSPGMGTEAFF,TGTGCCAGCAGTCCCGGGATGGGGACTGAAGCTTTCTTT
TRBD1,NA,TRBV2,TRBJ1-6,CAFSPRDRVISPLHF,TGTGCGTTTTCTCCACGGGACAGGGTTATTTCACCCCTCCACTTT
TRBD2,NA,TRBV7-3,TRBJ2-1,CASSLNPRGRSYNEQFF,TGTGCCAGCAGCTTAAATCCTCGCGGGAGGTCTTACAATGAGCAGTTCTTC
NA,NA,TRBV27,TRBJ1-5,CASSPDAVWNQPQHF,TGTGCCAGCAGTCCCGATGCGGTGTGGAATCAGCCCCAGCATTTT
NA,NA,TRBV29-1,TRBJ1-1,CSVGAPTALATEAFF,TGCAGCGTTGGGGCTCCGACAGCTCTGGCCACTGAAGCTTTCTTT
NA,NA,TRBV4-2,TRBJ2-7,CASSQVLSGTSYEQYF,TGTGCCAGCAGCCAAGTTCTAAGCGGTACATCCTACGAGCAGTACTTC
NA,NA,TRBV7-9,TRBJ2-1,CASSPRVFGDEQFF,TGTGCCAGCAGCCCTCGGGTTTTCGGGGATGAGCAGTTCTTC
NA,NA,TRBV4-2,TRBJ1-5,CASSQDLRDQPQHF,TGTGCCAGCAGCCAAGATCTGAGAGATCAGCCCCAGCATTTT
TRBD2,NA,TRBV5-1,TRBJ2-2,CASSFDGRGTGELFF,TGCGCCAGCAGCTTCGACGGGAGGGGCACCGGGGAGCTGTTTTTT
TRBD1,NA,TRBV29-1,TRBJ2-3,CSVAGDRGLLDTQYF,TGCAGCGTCGCTGGAGACAGGGGTTTATTAGATACGCAGTATTTT
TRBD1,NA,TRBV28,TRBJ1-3,CASSLLRDRGDTIYF,TGTGCCAGCAGTTTACTCCGGGACAGGGGTGACACCATATATTTT
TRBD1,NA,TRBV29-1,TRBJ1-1,CSAADRDRWSAFF,TGCAGCGCCGCGGACAGGGATCGTTGGTCGGCTTTCTTT
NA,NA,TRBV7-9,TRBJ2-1,CASSPNGGVDNEQFF,TGTGCCAGCAGCCCCAATGGGGGCGTCGACAATGAGCAGTTCTTC
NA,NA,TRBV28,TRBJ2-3,CASSPPWRPSTDTQYF,TGTGCCAGCAGCCCCCCGTGGAGGCCAAGCACAGATACGCAGTATTTT
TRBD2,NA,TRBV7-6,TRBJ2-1,CASTLSGRDHYNEQFF,TGTGCCAGCACCCTTAGCGGGAGGGACCATTACAATGAGCAGTTCTTC
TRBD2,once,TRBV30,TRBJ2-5,CAWSYASGYQETQYF,TGTGCCTGGAGCTATGCTAGCGGATACCAAGAGACCCAGTACTTC
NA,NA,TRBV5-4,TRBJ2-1,CASSQNNEQFF,TGTGCCAGCAGCCAGAACAATGAGCAGTTCTTC
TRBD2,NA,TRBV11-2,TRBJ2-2,CASSLDPGPSGRLTGELFF,TGTGCCAGCAGCTTAGATCCTGGTCCTAGCGGGAGGTTGACCGGGGAGCTGTTTTTT
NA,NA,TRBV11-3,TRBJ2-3,CASSRGDTQYF,TGTGCCAGCTCACGAGGGGATACGCAGTATTTT
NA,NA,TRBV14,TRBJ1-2,CASSQARNYGYTF,TGTGCCAGCAGCCAAGCACGGAACTATGGCTACACCTTC
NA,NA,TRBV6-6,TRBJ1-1,CASSVTGFGTEAFF,TGTGCCAGCAGCGTCACAGGGTTTGGGACTGAAGCTTTCTTT
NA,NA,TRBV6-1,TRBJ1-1,CASSEGAKTEAFF,TGTGCCAGCAGCGAAGGGGCGAAAACTGAAGCTTTCTTT
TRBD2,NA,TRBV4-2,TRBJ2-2,CASSQGARAGGTGELFF,TGTGCCAGCAGCCAAGGGGCTCGAGCGGGGGGCACCGGGGAGCTGTTTTTT
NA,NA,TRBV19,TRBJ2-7,CASSSRSYEQYF,TGTGCCAGTAGTTCCAGGTCCTACGAGCAGTACTTC
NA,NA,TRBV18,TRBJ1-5,CASSPTGSAKPQHF,TGTGCCAGCTCACCAACAGGGTCGGCGAAGCCCCAGCATTTT
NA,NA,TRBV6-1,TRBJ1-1,CASSDHQNTEAFF,TGTGCCAGCAGTGATCATCAGAACACTGAAGCTTTCTTT
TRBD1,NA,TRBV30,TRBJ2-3,CAWRDDRGWDTQYF,TGTGCCTGGAGGGACGACAGGGGTTGGGATACGCAGTATTTT
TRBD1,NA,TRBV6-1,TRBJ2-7,CASIAGTGVHEQYF,TGTGCCAGCATTGCCGGGACAGGGGTTCACGAGCAGTACTTC
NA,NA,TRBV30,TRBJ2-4,CAWRAGQTNIQYF,TGTGCCTGGAGGGCCGGACAGACGAACATTCAGTACTTC
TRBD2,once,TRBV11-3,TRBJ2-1,CASSLRASGRSDEQFF,TGTGCCAGCAGCTTAAGGGCTAGCGGGAGAAGTGATGAGCAGTTCTTC
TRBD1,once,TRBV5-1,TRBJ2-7,CASSWDSHSSYEQYF,TGCGCCAGCAGCTGGGACAGTCATAGCTCCTACGAGCAGTACTTC
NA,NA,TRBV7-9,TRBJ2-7,CASSLALVGGEQYF,TGTGCCAGCAGCTTAGCCCTGGTAGGGGGCGAGCAGTACTTC
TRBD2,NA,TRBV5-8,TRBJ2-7,CASSLRLAAYEQYF,TGTGCCAGCAGCTTGAGACTAGCGGCCTACGAGCAGTACTTC
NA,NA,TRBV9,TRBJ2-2,CASSALPNTGELFF,TGTGCCAGCAGCGCACTACCGAACACCGGGGAGCTGTTTTTT